Below are 31 T cell receptor beta chains sequenced from a single sample in a study of CD8 T cells in Susac syndrome. The RNA input was about 0.5 to 1 ug, and it was reverse transcribed with random hexamers. TCRdb fed the immunoSEQ multiplex PCR reads into MiXCR, producing one record per CDR3 protein. Of a few hundred thousand distinct CDR3 sequences listed, about 90% are singletons. The sequencing input was CD4+ T cells from PBMCs. These receptors originate from a human donor with multiple sclerosis.

This chain joins TRBV4-3 and TRBJ2-1; TRBD2 aligns across 10 bases. Germline V gene sequence: CDR1 LGHNA, CDR2 YSLEER. There are 14 residues in the CDR3. The J segment lost 9 bases and the V segment lost 3 bases, leaving 5 bases of the junction unmatched. The DNA of the CDR3 is TGCGCCAGCAGCCAGCTAGCGGGAGCCGCTGAGCAGTTCTTC. Translation gives CASSQLAGAAEQFF.

V and J are TRBV30 and TRBJ1-2, with a weak D call TRBD1 (5 bases). The V end was cut by 3 bases, the J end by 8 bases, with 13 bases between. The CDR3 runs to 12 residues. Germline V gene lookup returns CDR1 GTSNPN and CDR2 SVGIG (reference sequence). The CDR3 sequence is CAWSGTLPGYTF. The CDR3 nucleotides are TGTGCCTGGAGCGGGACCCTTCCCGGCTACACCTTC. Full variable domain (missing parts from reference TRBV30 and TRBJ1-2): SQTIHQWPATLVQPVGSPLSLECTVEGTSNPNLYWYRQAAGRGLQLLFYSVGIGQISSEVPQNLSASRPQDRQFILSSKKLLLSDSGFYLCAWSGTLPGYTFGSGTRLTVV.

The gene calls are TRBV7-2 and TRBJ1-5, with 12 bases aligning to TRBD1. Germline V lookup: CDR1 SGHTA, CDR2 FQGNSA. The CDR3 has 15 residues. V trimming: 6 bases; J trimming: 7 bases; junction bases outside the gene matches: 7. CDR3 in amino acids: CASSRDRGRGQPQHF. The DNA for the CDR3 is TGTGCCAGCAGTCGGGACAGGGGGCGCGGACAGCCCCAGCATTTT.

The V call is TRBV29-1, the J call TRBJ1-1; D is undetermined. V lost 4 bases, J lost 3 bases, and 9 bases lay in between. Germline V CDR1 and CDR2: SQVTM, ANQGSEA. The CDR3 covers 12 residues. As DNA, the CDR3 is TGCAGCGTTGGACGGCCCGACACTGAAGCTTTCTTT. This translates into CSVGRPDTEAFF.

J is TRBJ2-5 and V is TRBV7-9; no definite D call. Germline V CDR1 and CDR2: SEHNR, FQNEAQ (reference sequence). The CDR3 extends over 15 amino acids. The ends were cut back, 1 base at V and 1 base at J, with 10 bases in the middle. The CDR3 region has the DNA TGTGCCAGCAGCTTAGGGGCGACATTCCAAGAGACCCAGTACTTC. It specifies CASSLGATFQETQYF.

V and J are TRBV5-6 and TRBJ2-3; D perhaps matches TRBD2 (7 bases). This CDR3 spans 16 amino acids. V lost 1 base and J lost 5, with 17 bases in between. Per germline, CDR1 SGHDT and CDR2 YYEEEE. CDR3 bases: TGTGCCAGCAGCTTGTTCGCCGGGGGGCGGGGAGATACGCAGTATTTT. It specifies CASSLFAGGRGDTQYF.

The chain employs TRBV2 and TRBJ1-1, with 8 bases that match TRBD1. Unmatched junction bases numbered 5, after V lost 4 bases and J lost 4 bases. The CDR3 loop spans 14 amino acids. From germline, CDR1 is SNHLY and CDR2 FYNNEI. CDR3 DNA sequence: TGTGCCAGCAGTGCTCTCACAGGGGGCACTGAAGCTTTCTTT. This encodes CASSALTGGTEAFF.

The rearrangement uses TRBV11-2 and TRBJ2-7, with 12 bases matching TRBD2. The V segment lost 5 bases and the J segment 6 bases; nucleotides outside the gene matches: 23. Per germline, CDR1 SGHAT and CDR2 FQNNGV. The CDR3 is 20 amino acids. CDR3 coding DNA: TGTGCCAGCAGCACATCCCTCGGGCTAGCGGGAGGGCCCTCACCCGGCGAGCAGTACTTC. As protein: CASSTSLGLAGGPSPGEQYF.

The gene calls are TRBV7-2 and TRBJ1-1; D call uncertain. CDR1 and CDR2 from the germline V gene are SGHTA and FQGNSA. V was cut by 6 bases and J by 1 base, with 15 bases left in between. This CDR3 comprises 15 residues. In DNA form, the CDR3 reads TGTGCCAGCAGTCCCCCAGGACGGGGGAACACTGAAGCTTTCTTT. This sequence encodes CASSPPGRGNTEAFF.

The rearrangement uses TRBV6-6 and TRBJ1-1, with 7 bases identical to TRBD1. The CDR3 contains 15 residues. Losses at the gene ends were 2 bases for V and 8 bases for J; bases not matched to a gene: 11. Germline V gene data show CDR1 as MNHNY and CDR2 as SVGAGI (reference sequence). The CDR3 is CASSYTETGEPEAFF. The CDR3 DNA is TGTGCCAGCAGTTACACCGAAACAGGGGAGCCCGAAGCTTTCTTT.

This chain's CDR3 is CASSPQGWHGYTF. The CDR3, as DNA: TGTGCCAGCAGTCCACAGGGGTGGCATGGCTACACCTTC. The chain has TRBV6-5 and TRBJ1-2; 7 bases are shared with TRBD1. V shed 5 bases, J shed 6 bases, and the junction held 6 bases outside the gene matches. This CDR3 comprises 13 residues. Germline CDR1 reads MNHEY; CDR2 reads SVGAGI.

CDR3 protein: CASSTRQGVNNEQFF. The CDR3 DNA is TGTGCCAGCAGTACTAGACAGGGGGTCAACAATGAGCAGTTCTTC. The chain couples TRBV2 to TRBJ2-1, with 9 bases lining up with TRBD1. V lost 5 bases, J lost 5 bases, and 7 bases stayed unmatched. The CDR3 runs 15 residues. Per the germline V gene, CDR1 is SNHLY and CDR2 is FYNNEI.

The chain uses TRBV6-5 and TRBJ1-2; weak D call: TRBD1 (6 bases). V was cut by 7 bases and J by 0 bases, with 15 bases left in between. The V gene's germline CDR1 is MNHEY and CDR2 SVGAGI. CDR3 size: 15 residues. The CDR3 DNA reads TGTGCCAGCACGAATGGGGGCACAACTAACTATGGCTACACCTTC. Its protein product is CASTNGGTTNYGYTF.

The J gene is TRBJ1-2, the V gene TRBV12-3 or TRBV12-4; 7 nucleotides line up with TRBD1. The CDR3 sequence is 15 residues long. V was pared by 2 bases and J by 2 bases, with 5 bases of the junction left unmatched. This CDR3 is CASSLRAGGNYGYTF. CDR3 nucleotides: TGTGCCAGCAGTTTAAGGGCAGGGGGGAACTATGGCTACACCTTC.

The chain employs TRBV5-6 and TRBJ2-7; no clear D. V was shortened by 1 base and J by 3 bases, with 11 bases between the two germline ends. The length of the CDR3 is 14 residues. The germline CDR1 and CDR2 sequences are SGHDT and YYEEEE. CDR3 nucleotide sequence: TGTGCCAGCAGCTTGTATGGCGGCTACTACGAGCAGTACTTC. Residues: CASSLYGGYYEQYF.

This clonotype was seen only a few times. The rearrangement joins TRBV3-1 to TRBJ2-7; D unresolved. This CDR3 contains 12 residues. Between the trimmed V and J ends, which lost 2 bases and 5 bases, there was a span of 7 bases. Germline V CDR1 and CDR2: LGHDT, YNNKEL (reference sequence). CDR3 coding DNA: TGTGCCAGCAGCCAAAGGGCCCACGAGCAGTACTTC. This sequence encodes CASSQRAHEQYF.

V gene TRBV6-2 or TRBV6-3 combines with J gene TRBJ2-6; D is perhaps TRBD2 (6 bases). From germline, CDR1 is MNHEY and CDR2 SVGEGT. With 7 bases removed from V and 2 bases from J, the gap between germline ends came to 18 bases. This CDR3 has 17 residues. This CDR3 reads CASTLRGVGPGANVLTF. In DNA, the CDR3 is TGTGCCAGCACCCTACGCGGGGTTGGTCCTGGGGCCAACGTCCTGACTTTC.

The V and J genes are TRBV28 and TRBJ1-2, with unresolved D. The germline V gene has CDR1 MDHEN and CDR2 SYDVKM. This CDR3 is built from 12 residues. V dropped 7 bases and J dropped 5 bases, with 11 bases sitting between them. The CDR3 nucleotides are TGTGCCAGCATTGGGCAGGTTTATGGCTACACCTTC. Amino acid sequence: CASIGQVYGYTF.

This sequence joins TRBV6-5 and TRBJ1-6, with unresolved D. CDR1 and CDR2 from the germline V gene are MNHEY and SVGAGI. V gave up 9 bases and J gave up 0 bases, with 6 bases separating them. This CDR3 comprises 13 residues. The CDR3 DNA reads TGTGCCAGTTACAGCTCCTATAATTCACCCCTCCACTTT. Translation: CASYSSYNSPLHF.

The V and J genes are TRBV5-1 and TRBJ2-1; 9 bases agree with TRBD1. V shed 4 bases and J 4 bases; nucleotides not matched to a gene: 6. The germline gives CDR1 SGHRS, CDR2 YFSETQ. This CDR3 spans 15 amino acids. DNA of the CDR3: TGCGCCAGCAGCCCAACAGGGGGCACTTACAATGAGCAGTTCTTC. This gives the protein CASSPTGGTYNEQFF. The full variable domain, with the rest looked up from reference TRBV5-1 and TRBJ2-1, is KAGVTQTPRYLIKTRGQQVTLSCSPISGHRSVSWYQQTPGQGLQFLFEYFSETQRNKGNFPGRFSGRQFSNSRSEMNVSTLELGDSALYLCASSPTGGTYNEQFFGPGTRLTVL.

The rearrangement links TRBV30 to TRBJ1-2, with D perhaps TRBD1 (5 bases). Germline loops: CDR1 GTSNPN, CDR2 SVGIG (reference sequence). The germline V and J ends were trimmed by 3 bases and 6 bases, with 14 bases remaining between them. The CDR3 contains 13 residues. The CDR3 coding sequence is TGTGCCTGGAGCCTCGTGATGGGGGATGGCTACACCTTC. It is translated as CAWSLVMGDGYTF.

The genes are TRBV7-2 and TRBJ2-5; 10 bases map to TRBD2. V lost 3 bases, J lost 4 bases, and 5 bases stayed unmatched. Germline CDR1 and CDR2: SGHTA and FQGNSA. The CDR3 has 15 residues. The CDR3 bases are TGTGCCAGCAGCTTGACTAGCGGGTCCGGAGAGACCCAGTACTTC. It codes for CASSLTSGSGETQYF. The full variable domain, with the rest looked up from reference TRBV7-2 and TRBJ2-5, is GAGVSQSPSNKVTEKGKDVELRCDPISGHTALYWYRQSLGQGLEFLIYFQGNSAPDKSGLPSDRFSAERTGGSVSTLTIQRTQQEDSAVYLCASSLTSGSGETQYFGPGTRLLVL.

This chain connects TRBV19 to TRBJ1-6; D is perhaps TRBD1 (5 bases). Germline V lookup: CDR1 LNHDA, CDR2 SQIVND (reference sequence). V lost 2 bases, J lost 8 bases, and 13 bases lay in between. The CDR3 has 15 residues. CDR3 in amino acids: CASSITTARHSPLHF. CDR3 sequence (DNA): TGTGCCAGTAGTATAACGACAGCCAGGCATTCACCCCTCCACTTT.

In this sample, this clonotype turned up once. The CDR3, as DNA: TGTGCCAGCAGCTTAGACTCGGGAGTAGGAAGGAATGAGCAGTTCTTC. Protein product: CASSLDSGVGRNEQFF. This chain connects TRBV7-8 to TRBJ2-1, with a weak D call TRBD2 (6 bases). The CDR3 runs 16 residues. Germline lookup yields CDR1 SGHVS and CDR2 FQNEAQ. Trimming pared 1 base from V and 7 bases from J, leaving 17 bases between.

This chain joins TRBV28 and TRBJ2-7, with TRBD1 matching over 9 bases. The CDR3 sequence is 14 residues long. Trimming took 5 bases from V and 2 from J; bases not matched to a gene: 4. CDR1 MDHEN and CDR2 SYDVKM come from the germline V gene. Written as DNA, the CDR3 is TGTGCCAGCAGTGCCGGGGACAGGGCCTACGAGCAGTACTTC. It codes for CASSAGDRAYEQYF. Full variable domain (outside the CDR3, taken from reference TRBV28 and TRBJ2-7): DVKVTQSSRYLVKRTGEKVFLECVQDMDHENMFWYRQDPGLGLRLIYFSYDVKMKEKGDIPEGYSVSREKKERFSLILESASTNQTSMYLCASSAGDRAYEQYFGPGTRLTVT.

V and J are TRBV12-3 or TRBV12-4 and TRBJ1-2; D might be TRBD1 (6 bases). Trimming pared 3 bases from V and 4 bases from J, leaving 12 bases between. The CDR3 totals 14 residues. CDR3 residues: CASSLTGAGYGYTF. The CDR3 DNA follows: TGTGCCAGCAGTTTGACGGGGGCCGGCTATGGCTACACCTTC.

J is TRBJ2-7 and V is TRBV29-1, with TRBD2 as a possible D gene (6 bases). V dropped 3 bases and J dropped 2 bases, with 14 bases sitting between them. Looked up from germline, CDR1 is SQVTM and CDR2 is ANQGSEA. The length of the CDR3 is 14 residues. CDR3 in DNA: TGCAGCGTTGAGCCCGGAGGGAAGCCCTACGAGCAGTACTTC. Its protein product is CSVEPGGKPYEQYF.

The table lists this clonotype with a count of one. This rearrangement joins TRBV5-1 to TRBJ1-1; D is uncertain. V gave up 1 base and J gave up 1 base, with 8 bases separating them. The germline V gene has CDR1 SGHRS and CDR2 YFSETQ. The CDR3 is 14 residues long. The chain's CDR3 is CASSLNSANTEAFF. The CDR3 DNA follows: TGCGCCAGCAGCTTGAATTCAGCGAACACTGAAGCTTTCTTT. The whole variable domain, filled in from reference TRBV5-1 and TRBJ1-1, reads KAGVTQTPRYLIKTRGQQVTLSCSPISGHRSVSWYQQTPGQGLQFLFEYFSETQRNKGNFPGRFSGRQFSNSRSEMNVSTLELGDSALYLCASSLNSANTEAFFGQGTRLTVV.

The chain uses TRBV29-1 and TRBJ2-1; 12 positions match TRBD2. V dropped 7 bases and J dropped 6; count of bases not matched to a gene: 7. This CDR3 has 14 residues. CDR1 is SQVTM, CDR2 ANQGSEA, per germline. The DNA for the CDR3 is TGCAGCGGAATACTAGCGGGAGGCCTCAATGAGCAGTTCTTC. Amino acid sequence: CSGILAGGLNEQFF.

The J gene is TRBJ1-1, the V gene TRBV2, with a weak D call TRBD1 (6 bases). Trimming took 8 bases from V and 2 from J, leaving 12 bases between them. CDR3 length: 13 residues. Germline assignment: CDR1 SNHLY and CDR2 FYNNEI. CDR3 DNA: TGTGCCAGCGGGGGCCCAGAAAACACTGAAGCTTTCTTT. Encoded protein: CASGGPENTEAFF.

The J gene is TRBJ1-1, the V gene TRBV3-1, with D possibly matching TRBD1 (5 bases). Germline assignment: CDR1 LGHDT and CDR2 YNNKEL (reference sequence). V lost 2 bases, J lost 4 bases, and 20 bases lay in between. The length of the CDR3 is 17 residues. CDR3 bases: TGTGCCAGCAGCCAACAAAACACCAGGGACTGGGTCACTGAAGCTTTCTTT. Residues: CASSQQNTRDWVTEAFF.